Below are 15 T cell receptor beta chains sequenced from a single sample in a study of beta chain features in type 1 diabetes. What was sequenced were expressed TCRB transcripts, since all of the isolated RNA had been reverse transcribed. TCRdb's table, derived via immunoSEQ multiplex PCR, lists solely in-frame clones and lacks some. The sample has roughly 240,000 clones, roughly 15% seen once. Source material: naive CD4+ T cells from blood. The receptor set was obtained from a woman between 40 and 50 years old in good health.

This clone was observed a handful of times. The chain recombines TRBV7-2 with TRBJ1-2; D remains unclear. Trimming shortened V by 3 bases and J by 2 bases, and 7 bases separated the two germline ends. The germline gives CDR1 SGHTA, CDR2 FQGNSA. The CDR3 runs to 13 residues. The CDR3 DNA reads as TGTGCCAGCAGCTTCAACTGGAACTATGGCTACACCTTC. Encoded protein: CASSFNWNYGYTF. Full variable domain (outside the CDR3, taken from reference TRBV7-2 and TRBJ1-2): GAGVSQSPSNKVTEKGKDVELRCDPISGHTALYWYRQSLGQGLEFLIYFQGNSAPDKSGLPSDRFSAERTGGSVSTLTIQRTQQEDSAVYLCASSFNWNYGYTFGSGTRLTVV.

V and J are TRBV7-9 and TRBJ1-6, with TRBD1 identical over 9 bases. The germline CDR1 and CDR2 sequences are SEHNR and FQNEAQ (reference sequence). The CDR3 runs to 16 residues. V trimming: 5 bases; J trimming: 7 bases; junction bases outside the gene matches: 9. The CDR3 coding sequence is TGTGCCAGCAGCGAATGGACAGGGGTAGGGAATTCACCCCTCCACTTT. This encodes CASSEWTGVGNSPLHF.

This clone was seen more than once but under ten times. This chain joins TRBV9 and TRBJ1-1; TRBD1 aligns across 8 bases. The V gene end was trimmed by 1 base and the J gene end by 0 bases; junction bases not matched to a gene: 8. There are 17 residues in the CDR3. Germline loops: CDR1 SGDLS, CDR2 YYNGEE. The CDR3 bases are TGTGCCAGCAGCGTACGCCCCAGGGGGCCTATGAACACTGAAGCTTTCTTT. Translating it yields CASSVRPRGPMNTEAFF.

The rearrangement joins TRBV5-1 to TRBJ2-3, with D possibly TRBD2 on 6 matching bases. V was cut by 6 bases and J by 2 bases, with 10 bases left in between. CDR1 is SGHRS and CDR2 is YFSETQ in the germline V gene. The CDR3 loop spans 13 amino acids. CDR3 in amino acids: CASMGGNTDTQYF. The CDR3 DNA follows: TGCGCCAGCATGGGCGGGAACACAGATACGCAGTATTTT. The full variable domain, rest sourced from reference TRBV5-1 and TRBJ2-3, is KAGVTQTPRYLIKTRGQQVTLSCSPISGHRSVSWYQQTPGQGLQFLFEYFSETQRNKGNFPGRFSGRQFSNSRSEMNVSTLELGDSALYLCASMGGNTDTQYFGPGTRLTVL.

This clone was observed a few times. The rearrangement joins TRBV7-6 to TRBJ2-6; maybe TRBD1 (5 bases). Trimming removed 2 bases from V and 1 base from J, with 15 bases in between. Germline V CDR1 and CDR2: SGHVS, FNYEAQ. There are 18 residues in the CDR3. CDR3 coding DNA: TGTGCCAGCAGCTTATATTGGGGCCTGGGGTCTGGGGCCAACGTCCTGACTTTC. Encoded protein: CASSLYWGLGSGANVLTF. The variable domain in full, with the rest retrieved from reference TRBV7-6 and TRBJ2-6, is GAGVSQSPRYKVTKRGQDVALRCDPISGHVSLYWYRQALGQGPEFLTYFNYEAQQDKSGLPNDRFSAERPEGSISTLTIQRTEQRDSAMYRCASSLYWGLGSGANVLTFGAGSRLTVL.

The J gene is TRBJ2-3, the V gene TRBV29-1; possible D gene TRBD2, 5 bases. Trimming shortened V by 6 bases and J by 5 bases, and 9 bases separated the two germline ends. Germline CDR1 SQVTM, CDR2 ANQGSEA. The CDR3 has 11 amino acids. CDR3 in DNA: TGCAGCGTGTATAGCGAAGATACGCAGTATTTT. It yields the protein CSVYSEDTQYF.

The chain recombines TRBV19 with TRBJ1-1; maybe TRBD1 (5 bases). Germline V gene data show CDR1 as LNHDA and CDR2 as SQIVND (reference sequence). V was clipped by 4 bases and J by 3 bases, with 18 bases between them. CDR3 size: 16 residues. DNA for the CDR3: TGTGCCAGTAGTACCCTCCTAGGGGCCCGGGACACTGAAGCTTTCTTT. This encodes CASSTLLGARDTEAFF.

The chain is built from TRBV18 and TRBJ2-3; D is unclear. This CDR3 spans 14 amino acids. Germline V CDR1 and CDR2: KGHSH, LQKENI. The V and J ends lost 3 bases and 2 bases respectively, with 9 bases between them. CDR3 DNA sequence: TGTGCCAGCTCACCTGTGGCAAACACAGATACGCAGTATTTT. Amino acids: CASSPVANTDTQYF.

J is TRBJ2-7 and V is TRBV6-1, with TRBD1 matching over 8 bases. The V gene's germline CDR1 is MNHNS and CDR2 SASEGT. After removal of 7 bases from V and 0 bases from J, the junction contained 5 bases not matched to a gene. CDR3 length: 14 residues. CDR3 DNA: TGTGCCAGCACCGGGACAGGAGGCTCCTACGAGCAGTACTTC. Residues: CASTGTGGSYEQYF.

The table lists this clone with a few counts. This chain connects TRBV28 to TRBJ2-1; a possible D gene is TRBD1 (5 bases). This CDR3 comprises 12 residues. In germline, CDR1 is MDHEN, CDR2 SYDVKM. Deletions cut 6 bases from V and 4 bases from J, with 7 bases between. The CDR3 region has the DNA TGTGCCAGCAGCAGGGCGTACAATGAGCAGTTCTTC. Its protein is CASSRAYNEQFF.

The chain uses TRBV7-9 and TRBJ1-2, with 8 bases identical to TRBD1. V dropped 5 bases and J dropped 4; count of bases not matched to a gene: 9. The germline V gene encodes CDR1 SEHNR and CDR2 FQNEAQ (reference sequence). CDR3 length equals 15 residues. The CDR3 here is CASSGTGGKVYGYTF. The DNA for the CDR3 is TGTGCCAGCAGCGGGACAGGTGGCAAGGTCTATGGCTACACCTTC.

This clone was detected a few times. The chain has TRBV5-5 and TRBJ1-1; no reliable D call. V lost 0 bases, J lost 3 bases, and 12 bases lay in between. The germline CDR1 and CDR2 sequences are SGHKS and YYEKEE (reference sequence). CDR3 length: 15 amino acids. CDR3 loop: CASSLAWERDTEAFF. Here the CDR3 DNA reads TGTGCCAGCAGCTTGGCCTGGGAGAGGGACACTGAAGCTTTCTTT.

The gene calls are TRBV6-6 and TRBJ1-2, with 8 nucleotides matching TRBD1. After removal of 5 bases from V and 8 bases from J, the junction contained 13 bases not matched to a gene. The germline CDR1 and CDR2 sequences are MNHNY and SVGAGI (reference sequence). CDR3 size: 15 residues. The CDR3 reads CASSPGQAVAEGYTF. Here the CDR3 DNA reads TGTGCCAGCAGTCCGGGACAGGCCGTTGCGGAGGGCTACACCTTC.

The chain combines TRBV27 with TRBJ2-2, with 12 nucleotides matching TRBD2. This CDR3 has 16 amino acids. Trimming at V came to 6 bases and at J to 1 base, leaving 3 bases not matched to a gene. Germline V lookup: CDR1 MNHEY, CDR2 SMNVEV (reference sequence). CDR3 sequence reads: CASRKLAGGNTGELFF. Written as DNA, the CDR3 is TGTGCCAGCAGGAAACTAGCGGGGGGGAACACCGGGGAGCTGTTTTTT.

The J gene is TRBJ2-1, the V gene TRBV5-6, with TRBD1 as a possible D gene (5 bases). The CDR3 contains 13 residues. Trimming removed 1 base at V and 7 bases at J, with 9 bases between. Looked up from germline, CDR1 is SGHDT and CDR2 is YYEEEE. For the CDR3, the DNA is TGTGCCAGCAGCTTGACCAGGGTGAATGAGCAGTTCTTC. This translates into CASSLTRVNEQFF.